The present T cell receptor beta chain was sequenced within a study of blood T cell repertoires in COVID-19. The repertoire was sequenced with immunoSEQ multiplex PCR; TCRdb's copy has only in-frame clones and lacks some. Seen here are 99,000 or so clones, approximately 78% observed once, and the top ten hold less than 20%. Germline loops: CDR1 SGHVS, CDR2 FQNEAQ. The CDR3 totals 16 residues. V shed 5 bases and J 3 bases; nucleotides not matched to a gene: 7. This sequence was found in an elderly woman with acute or convalescent COVID-19. The V gene is TRBV7-8, the J gene TRBJ2-3, with TRBD2 matching 11 bases. Sequencing input: peripheral blood. The CDR3 DNA sequence: TGTGCCAGCAGCCCGACTAGCGGGACCATTACAGATACGCAGTATTTT. Its translation: CASSPTSGTITDTQYF.